The clone carrying this T cell receptor beta chain has only one observation. The data were taken from a study of blood T cell repertoires in COVID-19. Generated by immunoSEQ multiplex PCR, the TCRdb table keeps only in-frame clones and is missing some. The sample shows about 470,000 clones, 87% of them seen only once. Trimming removed 6 bases from V and 4 bases from J; junction bases left unmatched: 10. The CDR3 sequence is 15 residues long. CDR1 is MNHEY and CDR2 is SVGAGI in the germline V gene. The specimen sequenced was PBMCs or T cells enriched from blood (not recorded which). The chain has TRBV6-5 and TRBJ2-7; 9 positions match TRBD1. The TCR comes from a woman aged 18 to 35 who had recovered from COVID-19. This CDR3 is CASSRSAQGAYEQYF. The CDR3, as DNA: TGTGCCAGCAGCCGCTCAGCACAGGGGGCGTACGAGCAGTACTTC.